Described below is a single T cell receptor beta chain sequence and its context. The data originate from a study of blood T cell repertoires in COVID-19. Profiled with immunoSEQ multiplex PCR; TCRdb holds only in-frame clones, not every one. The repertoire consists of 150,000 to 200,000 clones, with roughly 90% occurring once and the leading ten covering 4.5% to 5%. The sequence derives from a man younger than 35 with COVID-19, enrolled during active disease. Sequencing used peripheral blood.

The chain's CDR3 is CASSPSGAVSRDTQYF. CDR3 sequence (DNA): TGTGCCAGCAGTCCCTCAGGGGCAGTTTCCCGAGATACGCAGTATTTT. The chain combines TRBV27 with TRBJ2-3, with D possibly being TRBD1 (6 bases). CDR1 MNHEY and CDR2 SMNVEV come from the germline V gene (reference sequence). Trimming cost V 5 bases and J 5 bases, with 20 bases left between them. This CDR3 region has 16 residues.